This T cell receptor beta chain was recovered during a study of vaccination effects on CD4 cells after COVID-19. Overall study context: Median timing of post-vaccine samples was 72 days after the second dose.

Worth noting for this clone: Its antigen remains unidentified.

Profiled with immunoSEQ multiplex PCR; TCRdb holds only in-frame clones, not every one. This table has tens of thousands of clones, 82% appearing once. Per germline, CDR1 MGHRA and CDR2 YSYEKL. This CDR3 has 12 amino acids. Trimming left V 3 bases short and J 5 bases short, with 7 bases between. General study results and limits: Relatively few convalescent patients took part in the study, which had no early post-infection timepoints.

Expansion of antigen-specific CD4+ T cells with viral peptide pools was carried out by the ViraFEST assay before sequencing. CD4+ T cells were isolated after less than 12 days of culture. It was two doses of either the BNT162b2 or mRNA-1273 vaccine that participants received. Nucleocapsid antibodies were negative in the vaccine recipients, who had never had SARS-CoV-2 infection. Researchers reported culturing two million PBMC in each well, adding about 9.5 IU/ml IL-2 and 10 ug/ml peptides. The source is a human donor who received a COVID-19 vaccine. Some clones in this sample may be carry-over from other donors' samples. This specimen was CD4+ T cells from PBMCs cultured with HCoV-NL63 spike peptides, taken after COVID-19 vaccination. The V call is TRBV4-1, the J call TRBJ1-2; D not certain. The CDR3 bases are TGCGCCAGCAGCCAGACACCATATGGCTACACCTTC. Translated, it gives CASSQTPYGYTF.